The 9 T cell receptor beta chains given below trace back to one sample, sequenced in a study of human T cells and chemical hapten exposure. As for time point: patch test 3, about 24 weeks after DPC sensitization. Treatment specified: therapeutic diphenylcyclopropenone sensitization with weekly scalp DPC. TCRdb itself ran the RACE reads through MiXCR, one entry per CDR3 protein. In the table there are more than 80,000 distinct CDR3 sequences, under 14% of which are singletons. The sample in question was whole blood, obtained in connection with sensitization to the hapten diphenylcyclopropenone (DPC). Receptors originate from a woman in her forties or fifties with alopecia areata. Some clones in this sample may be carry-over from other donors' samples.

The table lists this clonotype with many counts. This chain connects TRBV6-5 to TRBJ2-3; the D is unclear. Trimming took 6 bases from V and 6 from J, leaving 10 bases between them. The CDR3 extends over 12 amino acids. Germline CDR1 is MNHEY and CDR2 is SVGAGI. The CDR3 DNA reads TGTGCCAGCAGCCGAAACCGGGATACGCAGTATTTT. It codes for CASSRNRDTQYF.

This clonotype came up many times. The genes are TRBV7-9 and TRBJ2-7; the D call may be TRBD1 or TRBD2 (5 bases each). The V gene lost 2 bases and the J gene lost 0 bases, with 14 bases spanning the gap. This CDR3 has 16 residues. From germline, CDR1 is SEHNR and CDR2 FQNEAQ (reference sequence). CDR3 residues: CASSLFRGADSYEQYF. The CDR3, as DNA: TGTGCCAGCAGCTTATTTCGAGGGGCCGACTCCTACGAGCAGTACTTC.

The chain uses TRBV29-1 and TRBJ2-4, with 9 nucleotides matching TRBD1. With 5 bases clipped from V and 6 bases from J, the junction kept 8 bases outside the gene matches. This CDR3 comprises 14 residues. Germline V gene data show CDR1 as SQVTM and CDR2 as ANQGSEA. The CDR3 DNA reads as TGCAGCGTTCAGAACAGGGGGCGCGTAAACATTCAGTACTTC. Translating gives CSVQNRGRVNIQYF.

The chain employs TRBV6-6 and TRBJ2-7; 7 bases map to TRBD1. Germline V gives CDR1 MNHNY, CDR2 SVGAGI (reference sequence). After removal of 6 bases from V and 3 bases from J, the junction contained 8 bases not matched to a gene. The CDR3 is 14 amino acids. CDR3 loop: CASSRDSVDYEQYF. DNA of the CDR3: TGTGCCAGCAGCAGGGACAGCGTGGACTACGAGCAGTACTTC.

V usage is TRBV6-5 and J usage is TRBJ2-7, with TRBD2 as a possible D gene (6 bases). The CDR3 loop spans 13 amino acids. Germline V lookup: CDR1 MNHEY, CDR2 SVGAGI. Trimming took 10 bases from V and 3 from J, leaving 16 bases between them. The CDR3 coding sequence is TGTGCCACATCCCGCGGGGTACACTACGAGCAGTACTTC. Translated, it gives CATSRGVHYEQYF.

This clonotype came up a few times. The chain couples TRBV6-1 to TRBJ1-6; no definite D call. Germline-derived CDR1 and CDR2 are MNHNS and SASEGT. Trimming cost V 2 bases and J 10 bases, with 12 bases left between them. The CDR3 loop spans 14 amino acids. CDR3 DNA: TGTGCCAGCAGTGAATTGGAACACCGGTCACCCCTCCACTTT. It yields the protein CASSELEHRSPLHF.

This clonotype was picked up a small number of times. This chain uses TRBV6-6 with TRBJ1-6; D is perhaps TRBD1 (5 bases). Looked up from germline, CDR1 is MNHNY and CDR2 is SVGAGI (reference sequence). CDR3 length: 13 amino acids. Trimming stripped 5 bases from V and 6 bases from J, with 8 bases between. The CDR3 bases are TGTGCCAGCAGTCGGGACCCTAATTCACCCCTCCACTTT. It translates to CASSRDPNSPLHF.

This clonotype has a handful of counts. For the CDR3, the DNA is TGTGCCAGCAGCTTACCCGCAGATACGCAGTATTTT. The encoded protein is CASSLPADTQYF. The chain carries TRBV7-2 and TRBJ2-3; D not certain. CDR3 length equals 12 residues. CDR1 SGHTA and CDR2 FQGNSA come from the germline V gene. The V and J ends lost 2 bases and 4 bases respectively, with 4 bases between them.

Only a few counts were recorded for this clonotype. CDR3 DNA sequence: TGTGCCAGCAGCTCCGGGACAGGGGGAGGTTTGGAGACCCAGTACTTC. It translates to CASSSGTGGGLETQYF. The chain carries TRBV7-2 and TRBJ2-5; 11 bases line up with TRBD1. The CDR3 length is 16 residues. Losses at the gene ends were 4 bases for V and 5 bases for J; bases not matched to a gene: 9. Germline loops: CDR1 SGHTA, CDR2 FQGNSA.